The 32 T cell receptor beta chains given below trace back to one sample, sequenced in a study of CD8+CD57+ T cells in acquired aplastic anemia (dated by TCRdb to 2016 to 2018). Flow cytometry had shown CD8+CD57+ cell expansion in the patients selected for sequencing. TCRdb names Illumina HiSeq 2000 as the instrument used. TCR beta VDJ combination and CDR3 sequence profiling used genomic DNA as the template. Clones were called with MiXCR by TCRdb after fastp trimmed the public reads at Q25, and only in-frame beta chains were retained. Records with the same CDR3 protein are collapsed into one entry carrying the most frequent genes and DNA. The sample records approximately 300,000 distinct CDR3 sequences, about three fifths of which are singletons. The ten largest clonotypes hold around 1.2% of the sample. Material: sorted CD4+, CD8+, or CD8+CD57+ T cells (not recorded which) from PBMCs. These receptors originate from a human donor with aplastic anemia.

The chain has TRBV20-1 and TRBJ1-2; no firm D call. Germline-derived CDR1 and CDR2 are DFQATT and SNEGSKA (reference sequence). The length of the CDR3 is 12 residues. Trimming stripped 3 bases from V and 6 bases from J, with 11 bases between. CDR3 amino acids: CSASINEHGYTF. The CDR3, as DNA: TGCAGTGCTAGTATCAATGAGCATGGCTACACCTTC.

This clonotype was seen repeatedly, ten times or more. V usage is TRBV10-2 and J usage is TRBJ2-7, with TRBD2 matching over 13 bases. The V gene's germline CDR1 is WSHSY and CDR2 SAAADI. This CDR3 comprises 14 residues. Trimming took 6 bases from V and 9 from J; bases not matched to a gene: 8. The CDR3 region is CASRLAGGPIGQYF. The CDR3 region has the DNA TGCGCCAGCAGACTAGCGGGAGGGCCAATTGGGCAGTACTTC.

A remark on this clonotype: Being one base from a much bigger clone, this may be a read error. DNA of the CDR3: TGTGCCAGCAGCCTCCGCCGCCCTAGCGACTACAATGAGCAGTTCTTC. Protein: CASSLRRPSDYNEQFF. The chain links TRBV7-7 to TRBJ2-1; tentatively, D is TRBD2 (6 bases). The CDR3 is 16 residues long. CDR1 is SSHAT, CDR2 FNYEAQ, per germline (reference sequence). V lost 5 bases to trimming and J lost 3 bases, with 17 bases between them. The full variable domain, in which reference TRBV7-7 and TRBJ2-1 provide the parts outside the CDR3, is GAGVSQSPRYKVTKRGQDVTLRCDPISSHATLYWYQQALGQGPEFLTYFNYEAQPDKSGLPSDRFSAERPEGSISTLTIQRTEQRDSAMYRCASSLRRPSDYNEQFFGPGTRLTVL.

The chain couples TRBV7-6 to TRBJ2-1; D is tentatively TRBD1 or TRBD2 (6 bases each). Germline V gene sequence: CDR1 SGHVS, CDR2 FNYEAQ. The CDR3 length is 14 residues. V lost 0 bases and J lost 8, with 11 bases in between. In nucleotides, the CDR3 is TGTGCCAGCAGCTTAGCGTCAAGGGGGGATGAGCAGTTCTTC. It is translated as CASSLASRGDEQFF.

V is TRBV5-1 and J is TRBJ2-1; TRBD2 matches 15 bases. The trim removed 3 bases at V and 4 bases at J, leaving 5 bases unmatched. CDR1 and CDR2 (germline): SGHRS, YFSETQ. This CDR3 has 17 residues. The CDR3 sequence is CASSSGTSGGTYNEQFF. For the CDR3, the DNA is TGCGCCAGCAGCTCCGGGACTAGCGGGGGGACATACAATGAGCAGTTCTTC. Full variable domain (rest looked up from reference TRBV5-1 and TRBJ2-1): KAGVTQTPRYLIKTRGQQVTLSCSPISGHRSVSWYQQTPGQGLQFLFEYFSETQRNKGNFPGRFSGRQFSNSRSEMNVSTLELGDSALYLCASSSGTSGGTYNEQFFGPGTRLTVL.

This clonotype was found many times. The rearrangement joins TRBV10-1 to TRBJ2-1, with 9 nucleotides matching TRBD1. Looked up from germline, CDR1 is WNHNN and CDR2 is SYGVQD (reference sequence). The CDR3 loop spans 15 amino acids. Trimming cost V 2 bases and J 3 bases; bases outside gene matches: 2. The CDR3 DNA reads TGCGCCAGCAGTGAGGGGACAGGGAACTACAATGAGCAGTTCTTC. Its translation: CASSEGTGNYNEQFF.

This clonotype has a handful of counts. This may arise from a read error, as a much more abundant clone is one base away. The rearrangement links TRBV5-5 to TRBJ2-3, with TRBD2 matching 10 bases. The germline V gene encodes CDR1 SGHKS and CDR2 YYEKEE (reference sequence). V shed 8 bases, J shed 1 base, and the junction held 10 bases outside the gene matches. This CDR3 contains 16 residues. The chain's CDR3 is CARSLAGGQCTDTQYF. The CDR3 nucleotides read TGTGCCAGGAGTTTAGCGGGAGGCCAATGCACAGATACGCAGTATTTT. The whole variable domain, filled in from reference TRBV5-5 and TRBJ2-3, reads DAGVTQSPTHLIKTRGQQVTLRCSPISGHKSVSWYQQVLGQGPQFIFQYYEKEERGRGNFPDRFSARQFPNYSSELNVNALLLGDSALYLCARSLAGGQCTDTQYFGPGTRLTVL.

This clonotype was seen a few times. The chain carries TRBV6-6 and TRBJ1-4; 7 nucleotides agree with TRBD1. With V trimmed by 4 bases and J by 6 bases, 5 bases remained unmatched. Germline CDR1 MNHNY, CDR2 SVGAGI (reference sequence). The CDR3 extends over 14 amino acids. CDR3 amino acids: CASSFDRDHEKLFF. The CDR3 DNA reads TGTGCCAGCAGTTTTGACAGGGACCATGAAAAACTGTTTTTT.

CDR3 bases: TGTGCTAGTGGTTTAGCCGGGACTAGCGGTTACGAGCAGTACTTC. As protein: CASGLAGTSGYEQYF. This rearrangement joins TRBV12-5 to TRBJ2-7, with TRBD2 matching 11 bases. V lost 3 bases to trimming and J lost 4 bases; unmatched junction nucleotides: 5. Germline CDR1 and CDR2: LGHNT and FRNRAP. The CDR3 consists of 15 residues.

The table lists this clonotype with a count of one. It is likely a read error, because the conserved phenylalanine at the end of the CDR3 is missing. No DNA is shown, since the ends of the CDR3 on it are uncertain; the CDR3 is the one TCRdb lists. This rearrangement joins TRBV7-6 to TRBJ2-7; the D call of TRBD2 is as the table states it, not checked on the DNA. Counting both end residues, the CDR3 totals 13 amino acids. Germline V CDR1 and CDR2: SGHVS, FNYEAQ. The CDR3 loop is CASSLGEGLELKI.

V usage is TRBV7-9 and J usage is TRBJ2-3; 8 bases fit TRBD1. The junction had 10 bases not matched to a gene; V was cut back by 5 bases and J by 6 bases. The length of the CDR3 is 15 residues. Germline lookup yields CDR1 SEHNR and CDR2 FQNEAQ (reference sequence). For the CDR3, the DNA is TGTGCCAGCAGCCGAGGACAGGGCCCAGGTGATACGCAGTATTTT. This sequence encodes CASSRGQGPGDTQYF.

The rearrangement uses TRBV4-1 and TRBJ2-7; D is ambiguous. The CDR3 runs to 15 residues. Germline loops: CDR1 MGHRA, CDR2 YSYEKL. The V and J ends lost 1 base and 0 bases respectively, with 10 bases between them. In DNA form, the CDR3 reads TGCGCCAGCAGCCAAGCGTCGTCAGTCTCCTACGAGCAGTACTTC. Translating gives CASSQASSVSYEQYF.

Details on this clonotype: It is likely a read error, because the conserved phenylalanine at the end of the CDR3 is missing. The CDR3 DNA reads TGCGCCAGCAGTGAGGGGGTGGCAGGTCCCTACGAGCAGTACCTC. This sequence encodes CASSEGVAGPYEQYL. The chain is built from TRBV10-2 and TRBJ2-7; D gene ambiguous. The V and J ends lost 2 bases and 2 bases respectively, with 13 bases between them. The CDR3 totals 15 residues. Germline CDR1 reads WSHSY; CDR2 reads SAAADI.

The J gene is TRBJ2-7, the V gene TRBV24-1; no clear D gene. This CDR3 contains 12 residues. The V gene's germline CDR1 is KGHDR and CDR2 SFDVKD. With 3 bases removed from V and 7 bases from J, the gap between germline ends came to 9 bases. In DNA form, the CDR3 reads TGTGCCACCAGTGATCTATCCGGGGAGCAGTACTTC. It translates to CATSDLSGEQYF.

This clonotype has a handful of counts. A much larger clone lies a single base off, so this may be a read error. The rearrangement joins TRBV6-1 to TRBJ2-1, with D perhaps matching TRBD1 (5 bases). Trimming stripped 4 bases from V and 2 bases from J, with 15 bases between. The CDR3 is 16 residues long. Germline V CDR1 and CDR2: MNHNS, SASEGT. CDR3 residues: CASSVQGVSPYNEQFF. In nucleotides, the CDR3 is TGTGCCAGCAGTGTGCAGGGTGTTAGCCCCTACAATGAGCAGTTCTTC.

The chain joins TRBV7-9 to TRBJ2-3; 7 bases match TRBD1. The V gene's germline CDR1 is SEHNR and CDR2 FQNEAQ (reference sequence). This CDR3 is 16 amino acids long. J was trimmed by 4 bases and V by 3 bases; bases with no gene match: 10. CDR3 nucleotides: TGTGCCAGCAGCTTGTCCTGGACAGGTACTTCAGATACGCAGTATTTT. Translating gives CASSLSWTGTSDTQYF.

The chain recombines TRBV7-7 with TRBJ1-2; perhaps TRBD1 as D (5 bases). Germline loops: CDR1 SSHAT, CDR2 FNYEAQ (reference sequence). The CDR3 totals 15 residues. The germline V and J ends were trimmed by 5 bases and 8 bases, with 21 bases remaining between them. CDR3 amino acids: CASSPREPDKTGYTF. The DNA of the CDR3 is TGTGCCAGCAGCCCGAGGGAGCCGGACAAAACGGGCTACACCTTC.

The table lists this clonotype with a few counts. The chain links TRBV7-8 to TRBJ1-6, with D possibly being TRBD1 (6 bases). The ends were cut back, 5 bases at V and 8 bases at J, with 19 bases in the middle. This CDR3 has 16 residues. Germline V gene sequence: CDR1 SGHVS, CDR2 FQNEAQ. The CDR3 bases are TGTGCCAGCAGCCGAAGGGACACGGTTTTACATTCACCCCTCCACTTT. Amino acids: CASSRRDTVLHSPLHF.

V is TRBV7-9 and J is TRBJ1-5, with D maybe TRBD1 (5 bases). The CDR3 sequence is 16 residues long. Germline CDR1 is SEHNR and CDR2 is FQNEAQ (reference sequence). Trimming left V 5 bases short and J 2 bases short, with 16 bases between. CDR3 DNA: TGTGCCAGCAGCCCAACCCGGGGGGAGGGCAATCAGCCCCAGCATTTT. Protein sequence: CASSPTRGEGNQPQHF.

The chain links TRBV20-1 to TRBJ2-1; 8 bases are a match to TRBD2. Losses at the gene ends were 6 bases for V and 6 bases for J; bases not matched to a gene: 16. The CDR3 consists of 16 residues. Germline V lookup: CDR1 DFQATT, CDR2 SNEGSKA (reference sequence). This CDR3 reads CSARTSHPMRFNEQFF. The CDR3 coding sequence is TGCAGTGCCCGGACTAGCCACCCGATGAGATTCAATGAGCAGTTCTTC.

CDR3 residues: CATSDLVNTIYF. For the CDR3, the DNA is TGTGCCACCAGTGATTTGGTTAACACCATATATTTT. This sequence joins TRBV24-1 and TRBJ1-3; D call uncertain. Trimming took 0 bases from V and 7 from J, leaving 3 bases between them. CDR1 KGHDR and CDR2 SFDVKD come from the germline V gene. CDR3 size: 12 residues.

Ten or more counts support this clonotype. The chain has TRBV18 and TRBJ1-1, with 10 bases fitting TRBD1. With 3 bases clipped from V and 4 bases from J, the junction kept 5 bases outside the gene matches. The CDR3 runs to 15 residues. Germline CDR1 and CDR2: KGHSH and LQKENI. DNA of the CDR3: TGTGCCAGCTCACCGGGACAGGGGACAGGCACTGAAGCTTTCTTT. Protein: CASSPGQGTGTEAFF.

This clonotype occurred many times. The chain links TRBV6-5 to TRBJ1-1; possibly TRBD1 for D (5 bases). The CDR3 loop spans 14 amino acids. Germline CDR1 MNHEY, CDR2 SVGAGI. Trimming cost V 7 bases and J 0 bases, with 12 bases left between them. CDR3 in amino acids: CASTGGRMNTEAFF. The CDR3 region has the DNA TGTGCCAGCACTGGGGGACGGATGAACACTGAAGCTTTCTTT.

This clonotype was picked up a small number of times. The rearrangement uses TRBV24-1 and TRBJ2-1, with 9 positions matching TRBD1. Germline V CDR1 and CDR2: KGHDR, SFDVKD. There are 12 residues in the CDR3. The V gene end was trimmed by 10 bases and the J gene end by 9 bases; junction bases not matched to a gene: 6. The CDR3 coding sequence is TGTGCCACGGGACAGGGTTTCGGTGAGCAGTTCTTC. This translates into CATGQGFGEQFF.

This clonotype showed up many times. The gene calls are TRBV20-1 and TRBJ2-4, with TRBD2 matching over 8 bases. CDR3 length: 15 amino acids. V dropped 5 bases and J dropped 1; count of bases not matched to a gene: 7. CDR1 is DFQATT and CDR2 is SNEGSKA in the germline V gene (reference sequence). The CDR3: CSAPGRGGAKNIQYF. For the CDR3, the DNA is TGCAGTGCTCCAGGACGGGGGGGGGCCAAAAACATTCAGTACTTC.

V gene TRBV20-1 combines with J gene TRBJ1-4; D is uncertain. Trimming stripped 2 bases from V and 0 bases from J, with 4 bases between. Germline CDR1 is DFQATT and CDR2 is SNEGSKA (reference sequence). The CDR3 is 13 amino acids. The CDR3 DNA is TGCAGTGCTAGATACACAACTAATGAAAAACTGTTTTTT. This encodes CSARYTTNEKLFF.

In this sample, this clonotype turned up many times. The rearrangement links TRBV5-1 to TRBJ2-2; D tentatively fits TRBD1 or TRBD2 (5 bases each). V lost 4 bases, J lost 4 bases, and 11 bases lay in between. This CDR3 contains 14 residues. Germline assignment: CDR1 SGHRS and CDR2 YFSETQ. The CDR3 coding sequence is TGCGCCAGCAGCCCCGGGGCATCCACCGGGGAGCTGTTTTTT. It is translated as CASSPGASTGELFF.

This clonotype was recorded at least ten times. The rearrangement joins TRBV5-1 to TRBJ2-2, with 7 bases that match TRBD1. The germline V gene has CDR1 SGHRS and CDR2 YFSETQ. J gave up 7 bases and V 3 bases, and 6 bases lay outside the gene matches. This CDR3 region has 14 residues. The CDR3 loop reads CASSSTGTDGELFF. CDR3 DNA sequence: TGCGCCAGCAGCTCGACAGGGACGGACGGGGAGCTGTTTTTT.

This clonotype was recorded only once. The rearrangement links TRBV19 to TRBJ2-1, with D perhaps matching TRBD2 (6 bases). The germline V gene encodes CDR1 LNHDA and CDR2 SQIVND (reference sequence). The CDR3 contains 12 residues. V dropped 1 base and J dropped 12 bases, with 10 bases sitting between them. CDR3 DNA: TGTGCCAGTAGTATAGGGGGGACTGTGCAGTTCTTC. Translated, it gives CASSIGGTVQFF. Combining the CDR3 with reference TRBV19 and TRBJ2-1 gives the whole variable domain DGGITQSPKYLFRKEGQNVTLSCEQNLNHDAMYWYRQDPGQGLRLIYYSQIVNDFQKGDIAEGYSVSREKKESFPLTVTSAQKNPTAFYLCASSIGGTVQFFGPGTRLTVL.

The CDR3: CASSLWDRAEYEQYF. The CDR3 nucleotides read TGCGCCAGCAGCTTATGGGACAGGGCGGAGTACGAGCAGTACTTC. V and J are TRBV5-1 and TRBJ2-7; TRBD1 matches 9 bases. CDR1 SGHRS and CDR2 YFSETQ come from the germline V gene. V lost 2 bases and J lost 4; bases outside the gene matches: 7. This CDR3 region has 15 residues.

This clonotype came up once. The V and J genes are TRBV10-3 and TRBJ2-1; D is ambiguous. The V end lost 1 base, the J end lost 0 bases, and 13 bases lay between the germline ends. The CDR3 has 17 residues. Germline CDR1 ENHRY, CDR2 SYGVKD. The CDR3 sequence: CAISELVVVSSYNEQFF. CDR3 DNA sequence: TGTGCCATCAGTGAGTTAGTGGTTGTTAGCTCCTACAATGAGCAGTTCTTC.

The chain employs TRBV7-3 and TRBJ2-7; D is ambiguous. The CDR3 has 13 amino acids. Trimming removed 6 bases at V and 5 bases at J, with 14 bases between. Germline V gene sequence: CDR1 SGHTA, CDR2 FQGTGA. Here the CDR3 reads CASSSARADEQYF. Here the CDR3 DNA reads TGTGCCAGCAGTTCGGCCCGGGCGGACGAGCAGTACTTC.